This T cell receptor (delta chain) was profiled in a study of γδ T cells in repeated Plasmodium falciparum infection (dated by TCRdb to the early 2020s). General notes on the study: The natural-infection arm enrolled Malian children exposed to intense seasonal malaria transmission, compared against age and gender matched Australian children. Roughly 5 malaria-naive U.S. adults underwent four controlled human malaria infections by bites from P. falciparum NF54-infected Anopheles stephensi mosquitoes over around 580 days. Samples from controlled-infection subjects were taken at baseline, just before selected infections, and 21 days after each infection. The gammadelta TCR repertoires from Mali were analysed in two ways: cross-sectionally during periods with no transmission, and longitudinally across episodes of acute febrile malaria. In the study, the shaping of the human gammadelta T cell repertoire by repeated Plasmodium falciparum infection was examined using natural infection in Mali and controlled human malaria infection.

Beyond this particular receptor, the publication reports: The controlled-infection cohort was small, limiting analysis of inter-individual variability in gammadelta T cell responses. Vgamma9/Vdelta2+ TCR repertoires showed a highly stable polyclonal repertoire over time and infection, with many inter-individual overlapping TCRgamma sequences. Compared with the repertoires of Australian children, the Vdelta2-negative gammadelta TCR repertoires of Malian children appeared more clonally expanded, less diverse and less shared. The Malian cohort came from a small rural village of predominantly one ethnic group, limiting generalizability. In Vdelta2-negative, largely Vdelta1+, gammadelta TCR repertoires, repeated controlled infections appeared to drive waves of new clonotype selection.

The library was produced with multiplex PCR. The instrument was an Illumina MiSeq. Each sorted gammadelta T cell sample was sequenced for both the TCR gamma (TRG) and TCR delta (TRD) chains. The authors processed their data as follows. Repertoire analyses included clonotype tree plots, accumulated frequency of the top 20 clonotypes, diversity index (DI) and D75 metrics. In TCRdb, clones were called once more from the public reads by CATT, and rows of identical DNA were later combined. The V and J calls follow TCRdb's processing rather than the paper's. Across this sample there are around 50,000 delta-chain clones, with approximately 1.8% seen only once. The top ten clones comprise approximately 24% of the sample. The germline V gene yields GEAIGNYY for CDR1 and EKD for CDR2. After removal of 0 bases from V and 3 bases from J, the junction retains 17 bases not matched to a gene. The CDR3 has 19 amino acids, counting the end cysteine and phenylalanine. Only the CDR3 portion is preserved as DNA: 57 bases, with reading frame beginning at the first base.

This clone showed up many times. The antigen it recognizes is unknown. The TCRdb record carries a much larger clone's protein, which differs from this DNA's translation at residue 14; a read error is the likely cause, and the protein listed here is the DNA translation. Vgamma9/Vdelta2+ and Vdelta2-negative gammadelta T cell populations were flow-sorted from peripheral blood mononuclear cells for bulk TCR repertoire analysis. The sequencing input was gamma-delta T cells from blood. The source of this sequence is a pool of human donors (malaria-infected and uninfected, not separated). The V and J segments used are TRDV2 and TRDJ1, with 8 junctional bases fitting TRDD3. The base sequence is TGTGCCTGTGACACCGTAGGAGGGATACGCGAAGAGAAAGCCGATAAACTCATCTTT. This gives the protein CACDTVGGIREEKADKLIF.